What follows describes a single T cell receptor beta chain. The record originates from a study of blood T cell repertoires in COVID-19. CDR1 and CDR2 from the germline V gene are LGHDT and YNNKEL (reference sequence). The CDR3 is made up of 14 amino acids. V dropped 0 bases and J dropped 6 bases, with 11 bases sitting between them. Sequencing was performed with immunoSEQ multiplex PCR; in TCRdb, only in-frame clones are kept and a portion is missing. The table lists about 430,000 clones, around 90% of them singletons. The chain joins TRBV3-1 (or the pseudogene TRBV3-2) to TRBJ1-2, with TRBD1 as a possible D gene (5 bases). The clonotype originates from a young man with COVID-19, enrolled during active disease. The sequenced material came from peripheral blood. The CDR3 nucleotides are TGTGCCAGCAGCCAAGATCAGGGTACCCATGGCTACACCTTC. Residues: CASSQDQGTHGYTF.